These 17 T cell receptor beta chains originate from one sample sequenced in a study of CD8+ T cells in alopecia areata. After isolation, RNA underwent reverse transcription to generate cDNA as the sequencing template. Using immunoSEQ multiplex PCR, the repertoire was profiled, and TCRdb retains in-frame clones only, with some absent. This repertoire shows about 69,000 clones, approximately 60% found once; its top ten account for over 15%. The sequencing used CD8+ T cells sorted from blood, collected at week 0. Receptors were obtained from a human donor with alopecia areata.

The chain recombines TRBV7-3 with TRBJ2-7; D gene unclear. The germline gives CDR1 SGHTA, CDR2 FQGTGA. The CDR3 is 13 residues long. The ends were cut back, 0 bases at V and 2 bases at J, with 5 bases in the middle. For the CDR3, the DNA is TGTGCCAGCAGCTTAACCAGAACCTACGAGCAGTACTTC. Residues: CASSLTRTYEQYF.

The V gene is TRBV7-2, the J gene TRBJ2-1; no reliable D call. The CDR3 consists of 14 residues. V lost 5 bases to trimming and J lost 5 bases, with 13 bases between them. CDR1 is SGHTA and CDR2 is FQGNSA in the germline V gene. Written as DNA, the CDR3 is TGTGCCAGCAGCCCCTTTTTAAGGGACAATGAGCAGTTCTTC. Translating gives CASSPFLRDNEQFF.

This clone was observed a single time. The rearrangement uses TRBV5-6 and TRBJ2-5; tentative D call: TRBD2 (5 bases). The CDR3 length is 13 residues. Trimming left V 4 bases short and J 3 bases short, with 10 bases between. Germline values: CDR1 SGHDT, CDR2 YYEEEE. In nucleotides, the CDR3 is TGTGCCAGCAGCGGCCGGGAAAAAGAGACCCAGTACTTC. Protein sequence: CASSGREKETQYF.

The rearrangement joins TRBV13 to TRBJ2-7; D not resolved. The CDR3 totals 12 residues. Germline-derived CDR1 and CDR2 are PRHDT and FYEKMQ (reference sequence). V lost 1 base to trimming and J lost 3 bases, with 4 bases between them. CDR3: CASSLVHYEQYF. CDR3 in DNA: TGTGCCAGCAGCTTAGTTCACTACGAGCAGTACTTC.

There are a few counts of this clone. The gene calls are TRBV7-9 and TRBJ1-5; 7 nucleotides agree with TRBD1. J lost 1 base, V lost 4 bases, and 4 bases had no gene match. This CDR3 has 15 residues. Germline loops: CDR1 SEHNR, CDR2 FQNEAQ (reference sequence). CDR3 coding DNA: TGTGCCAGCAGCTCAGACAGGGAAAGCAATCAGCCCCAGCATTTT. Its protein is CASSSDRESNQPQHF.

The chain combines TRBV6-5 with TRBJ2-3; D may be TRBD2 (5 bases). V shed 7 bases and J shed 5 bases, with 13 bases lying between them. Germline V gives CDR1 MNHEY, CDR2 SVGAGI. The CDR3 has 13 residues. The chain's CDR3 is CASTYGVRDTQYF. The DNA of the CDR3 is TGTGCCAGCACCTACGGGGTTCGAGATACGCAGTATTTT.

The chain carries TRBV4-1 and TRBJ2-7, with D possibly being TRBD2 (6 bases). The CDR3 is made up of 15 amino acids. The germline gives CDR1 MGHRA, CDR2 YSYEKL. The V gene lost 4 bases and the J gene lost 5 bases, with 18 bases spanning the gap. CDR3 coding DNA: TGCGCCAGCAGCCCTCTCCCCCGGGGGATCCACGAGCAGTACTTC. It encodes CASSPLPRGIHEQYF.

The CDR3, as DNA: TGCGCCAGCAGTCCTACGTATTCCAGGGTGTGGAACTATGGCTACACCTTC. The encoded protein is CASSPTYSRVWNYGYTF. The gene calls are TRBV5-1 and TRBJ1-2; D may be TRBD1 (5 bases). V was shortened by 5 bases and J by 2 bases, with 22 bases between the two germline ends. The CDR3 is made up of 17 amino acids. Germline V lookup: CDR1 SGHRS, CDR2 YFSETQ.

The chain uses TRBV27 and TRBJ2-1; 8 nucleotides align to TRBD2. This CDR3 has 20 residues. Losses at the gene ends were 2 bases for V and 0 bases for J; bases not matched to a gene: 15. Germline CDR1 and CDR2: MNHEY and SMNVEV (reference sequence). This CDR3 reads CASSLRAPGAGGLSYNEQFF. As DNA, the CDR3 is TGTGCCAGCAGTTTAAGGGCCCCCGGCGCGGGGGGACTCTCCTACAATGAGCAGTTCTTC.

The V and J genes are TRBV27 and TRBJ2-6, with D possibly TRBD2 on 5 matching bases. Germline CDR1 is MNHEY and CDR2 is SMNVEV (reference sequence). V was cut by 3 bases and J by 4 bases, with 7 bases left in between. This CDR3 region has 14 residues. CDR3 sequence reads: CASSFGSGANVLTF. As DNA, the CDR3 is TGTGCCAGCAGTTTTGGGAGCGGGGCCAACGTCCTGACTTTC.

The chain has TRBV29-1 and TRBJ1-5; D gene ambiguous. The germline gives CDR1 SQVTM, CDR2 ANQGSEA. Trimming shortened V by 5 bases and J by 3 bases, and 8 bases separated the two germline ends. This CDR3 has 12 amino acids. The CDR3 spells CSVMTFNQPQHF. The DNA of the CDR3 is TGCAGCGTTATGACTTTCAATCAGCCCCAGCATTTT.

Only a few counts were recorded for this clone. This chain connects TRBV6-5 to TRBJ1-2; 7 bases are a match to TRBD1. V lost 2 bases to trimming and J lost 8 bases; unmatched junction nucleotides: 2. Germline CDR1 MNHEY, CDR2 SVGAGI. CDR3 length equals 12 residues. CDR3 amino acids: CASSYRGQGYTF. The CDR3 DNA is TGTGCCAGCAGTTACAGGGGGCAAGGCTACACCTTC.

The chain uses TRBV29-1 and TRBJ2-1; 14 bases agree with TRBD2. The junction had 5 bases not matched to a gene; V was cut back by 6 bases and J by 1 base. Germline V lookup: CDR1 SQVTM, CDR2 ANQGSEA. The length of the CDR3 is 16 residues. The CDR3 bases are TGCAGCGTGGGACTAGCGGGAGAATGGTCCTACAATGAGCAGTTCTTC. Amino acids: CSVGLAGEWSYNEQFF.

CDR3 amino acids: CSVEENRDNSYEQYF. The CDR3 nucleotides read TGCAGCGTTGAAGAGAACCGGGACAACTCCTACGAGCAGTACTTC. V gene TRBV29-1 combines with J gene TRBJ2-7; D may be TRBD1 (6 bases). The CDR3 loop spans 15 amino acids. Germline lookup yields CDR1 SQVTM and CDR2 ANQGSEA. The germline V and J ends were trimmed by 0 bases and 0 bases, with 12 bases remaining between them.

The chain couples TRBV5-1 to TRBJ2-7; D is unresolved. The CDR3 length is 12 residues. Germline CDR1 is SGHRS and CDR2 is YFSETQ. Trimming took off 3 bases at V and 0 bases at J, with 4 bases between the two ends. The CDR3 sequence: CASSYNSYEQYF. As DNA, the CDR3 is TGCGCCAGCAGCTACAACTCCTACGAGCAGTACTTC.

The chain couples TRBV29-1 to TRBJ2-5; D gene ambiguous. The V end lost 3 bases, the J end lost 0 bases, and 11 bases lay between the germline ends. Germline values: CDR1 SQVTM, CDR2 ANQGSEA. This CDR3 contains 14 residues. The CDR3 reads CSVEGHLYQETQYF. CDR3 bases: TGCAGCGTTGAGGGCCACCTGTACCAAGAGACCCAGTACTTC. Combining the CDR3 with reference TRBV29-1 and TRBJ2-5 gives the whole variable domain SAVISQKPSRDICQRGTSLTIQCQVDSQVTMMFWYRQQPGQSLTLIATANQGSEATYESGFVIDKFPISRPNLTFSTLTVSNMSPEDSSIYLCSVEGHLYQETQYFGPGTRLLVL.

This clone showed up just a few times. This chain connects TRBV5-1 to TRBJ2-1, with 10 bases lining up with TRBD2. J was trimmed by 8 bases and V by 6 bases; bases with no gene match: 20. Germline assignment: CDR1 SGHRS and CDR2 YFSETQ. This CDR3 spans 18 amino acids. CDR3 in DNA: TGCGCCAGCACCCCAGGAAGGGCGGTAGCGGGGGGCGACCATGAGCAGTTCTTC. Amino acids: CASTPGRAVAGGDHEQFF. The entire variable domain, with the rest obtained from reference TRBV5-1 and TRBJ2-1, is as follows: KAGVTQTPRYLIKTRGQQVTLSCSPISGHRSVSWYQQTPGQGLQFLFEYFSETQRNKGNFPGRFSGRQFSNSRSEMNVSTLELGDSALYLCASTPGRAVAGGDHEQFFGPGTRLTVL.